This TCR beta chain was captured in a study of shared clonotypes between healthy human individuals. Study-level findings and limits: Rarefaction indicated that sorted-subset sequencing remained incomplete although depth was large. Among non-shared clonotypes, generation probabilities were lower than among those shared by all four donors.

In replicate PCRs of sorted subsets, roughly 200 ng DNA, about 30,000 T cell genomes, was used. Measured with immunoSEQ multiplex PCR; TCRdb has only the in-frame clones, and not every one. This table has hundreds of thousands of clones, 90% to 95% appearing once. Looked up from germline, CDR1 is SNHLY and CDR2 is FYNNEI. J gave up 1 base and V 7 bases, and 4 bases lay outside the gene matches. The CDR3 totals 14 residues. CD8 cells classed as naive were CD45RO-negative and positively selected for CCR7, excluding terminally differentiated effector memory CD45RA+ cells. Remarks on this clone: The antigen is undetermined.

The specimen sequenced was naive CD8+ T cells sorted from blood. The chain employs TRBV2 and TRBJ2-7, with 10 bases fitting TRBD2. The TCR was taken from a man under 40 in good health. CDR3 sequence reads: CASTRTSGSYEQYF. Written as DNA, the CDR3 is TGTGCCAGCACAAGGACTAGCGGTTCCTACGAGCAGTACTTC. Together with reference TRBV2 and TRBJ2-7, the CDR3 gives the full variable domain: EPEVTQTPSHQVTQMGQEVILRCVPISNHLYFYWYRQILGQKVEFLVSFYNNEISEKSEIFDDQFSVERPDGSNFTLKIRSTKLEDSAMYFCASTRTSGSYEQYFGPGTRLTVT.